This record covers a single T cell receptor (beta chain). This CDR3 comprises 17 residues. Germline loops: CDR1 LNHDA, CDR2 SQIVND (reference sequence). The naive CD8+ gate required CD45RO-CCR7+CD27+CD95- phenotype. This sample was included in a study of CXCR3-negative and CXCR3-positive naive CD8 T cells. The TRB libraries of cDNA were built by UMI-labeled 5' RACE. After re-calling the 5' RACE reads, TCRdb lists one entry per CDR3 protein, DNA absent. The sample table includes tens of thousands of distinct CDR3 sequences. The sample consisted of naive CXCR3- CD8+ T cells from blood. Subset meaning: CD45RO-CCR7+CD27+CD95- naive CD8+ T cells lacking CXCR3 (TNR3-). The chain carries TRBV19 and TRBJ2-4; TCRdb's assignment of TRBD1 cannot be checked, as there is no DNA. The sequence was collected from a human donor in good health. Some clones in this sample may be carry-over from other donors' samples. The CDR3: CASSIGEGFNAKNIQYF.